Below, 12 T cell receptor beta chains from the same sample are listed, as sequenced in a study of T cells in Graves' hyperthyroidism and ophthalmopathy. TCR beta CDR3 regions were amplified from RNA. A set of HTBI primers served as the primers for a first-round RT-PCR of the TCR CDR3. Each CDR3 protein gets one entry after TCRdb re-called the multiplex PCR reads with MiXCR. The repertoire holds fewer than 550,000 distinct CDR3 sequences, with 15% to 19% as singletons. Sequencing was done on a sample of blood. The source of these receptors is a woman aged 18 to 35 with Graves' hyperthyroidism.

In the case of this clonotype: A much larger clonotype is one base distant, so this may be a read error. The genes are TRBV7-2 and TRBJ2-5; no firm D call. With 1 base removed from V and 8 bases from J, the gap between germline ends came to 11 bases. CDR1 and CDR2 (germline): SGHTA, FQGNSA. The CDR3 is made up of 13 amino acids. CDR3 amino acids: CASSLGFQGTQYF. In nucleotides, the CDR3 is TGTGCCAGCAGCTTAGGTTTTCAAGGAACCCAGTACTTC.

This clonotype was counted at least ten times. V usage is TRBV5-1 and J usage is TRBJ2-2; tentatively, D is TRBD2 (6 bases). Trimming pared 2 bases from V and 0 bases from J, leaving 14 bases between. Germline loops: CDR1 SGHRS, CDR2 YFSETQ. The CDR3 has 17 amino acids. CDR3 in DNA: TGCGCCAGCAGCTTCAATAGCGGACGACCGAACACCGGGGAGCTGTTTTTT. As protein: CASSFNSGRPNTGELFF.

This clonotype was found many times. The chain carries TRBV12-3 or TRBV12-4 and TRBJ2-1; TRBD2 aligns across 9 bases. With 2 bases clipped from V and 7 bases from J, the junction kept 3 bases outside the gene matches. This CDR3 is built from 14 residues. CDR3 sequence: CASSLIAGENEQFF. In nucleotides, the CDR3 is TGTGCCAGCAGTTTAATAGCGGGAGAAAATGAGCAGTTCTTC.

This clonotype was counted at least ten times. V usage is TRBV20-1 and J usage is TRBJ1-5; 10 bases match TRBD1. The CDR3 loop spans 16 amino acids. Germline V gives CDR1 DFQATT, CDR2 SNEGSKA (reference sequence). V lost 7 bases to trimming and J lost 1 base; unmatched junction nucleotides: 10. The CDR3 nucleotides read TGCAGTGGTCGTCCGGGGGGACAGGGGAGCAATCAGCCCCAGCATTTT. Translated, it gives CSGRPGGQGSNQPQHF.

The chain employs TRBV20-1 and TRBJ2-1; 9 positions match TRBD2. Germline V gene sequence: CDR1 DFQATT, CDR2 SNEGSKA (reference sequence). J lost 5 bases, V lost 3 bases, and 8 bases had no gene match. The length of the CDR3 is 15 residues. CDR3 sequence reads: CSARLGLAGNNEQFF. The DNA of the CDR3 is TGCAGTGCTAGGTTGGGCCTAGCGGGAAACAATGAGCAGTTCTTC.

Ten or more counts support this clonotype. This rearrangement joins TRBV3-1 to TRBJ2-1, with 13 positions matching TRBD2. The CDR3 extends over 17 amino acids. The V gene end was trimmed by 1 base and the J gene end by 7 bases; junction bases not matched to a gene: 7. Germline values: CDR1 LGHDT, CDR2 YNNKEL (reference sequence). The CDR3 loop is CASSQGSGTSGKNEQFF. CDR3 coding DNA: TGTGCCAGCAGCCAAGGATCCGGGACTAGCGGGAAAAATGAGCAGTTCTTC.

This clonotype showed up many times. The chain links TRBV7-8 to TRBJ2-7; the match to TRBD2 covers 12 bases. Losses at the gene ends were 1 base for V and 3 bases for J; bases not matched to a gene: 19. Germline V gene sequence: CDR1 SGHVS, CDR2 FQNEAQ. The CDR3 sequence is 21 residues long. CDR3 nucleotide sequence: TGTGCCAGCAGCTTAGGACGTCCGGTGGCGCTAGCGGGAGGGCGGGTCTACGAGCAGTACTTC. This codes for CASSLGRPVALAGGRVYEQYF.

Comments on this clonotype: Possible read error: a much larger clone is one base away. The chain combines TRBV3-1 with TRBJ2-5; D might be TRBD2 (5 bases). Germline V gene lookup returns CDR1 LGHDT and CDR2 YNNKEL (reference sequence). The CDR3 extends over 16 amino acids. The CDR3 loop reads CAGSAWAGADQETQYF. The CDR3 DNA reads as TGTGCCGGCAGCGCCTGGGCCGGAGCGGACCAAGAGACCCAGTACTTC.

A few counts support this clonotype. V and J are TRBV28 and TRBJ2-3, with 7 bases fitting TRBD2. The V gene's germline CDR1 is MDHEN and CDR2 SYDVKM. V shed 5 bases and J 1 base; nucleotides not matched to a gene: 6. The CDR3 covers 15 residues. The CDR3 is CASSNGGGGTDTQYF. The DNA of the CDR3 is TGTGCCAGCAGTAATGGGGGGGGGGGCACAGATACGCAGTATTTT.

The chain uses TRBV10-2 and TRBJ2-6, with unresolved D. Trimming took off 2 bases at V and 0 bases at J, with 8 bases between the two ends. The CDR3 length is 16 residues. CDR1 is WSHSY and CDR2 is SAAADI in the germline V gene. Here the CDR3 reads CASSELVGSGANVLTF. CDR3 DNA sequence: TGCGCCAGCAGTGAGCTTGTGGGCTCTGGGGCCAACGTCCTGACTTTC.

In this sample, this clonotype turned up a few times. The chain joins TRBV5-1 to TRBJ2-1, with 7 nucleotides matching TRBD2. The CDR3 contains 19 residues. With V trimmed by 1 base and J by 4 bases, 17 bases remained unmatched. Per germline, CDR1 SGHRS and CDR2 YFSETQ. The CDR3 protein is CASSLRAGRARYLYNEQFF. CDR3 nucleotide sequence: TGCGCCAGCAGCTTGAGAGCGGGACGGGCCCGATACCTTTACAATGAGCAGTTCTTC. Combining the CDR3 with reference TRBV5-1 and TRBJ2-1 gives the whole variable domain KAGVTQTPRYLIKTRGQQVTLSCSPISGHRSVSWYQQTPGQGLQFLFEYFSETQRNKGNFPGRFSGRQFSNSRSEMNVSTLELGDSALYLCASSLRAGRARYLYNEQFFGPGTRLTVL.

This rearrangement joins TRBV7-9 to TRBJ2-3; 8 bases map to TRBD2. The CDR3 is made up of 15 amino acids. V shed 2 bases, J shed 4 bases, and the junction held 5 bases outside the gene matches. Germline loops: CDR1 SEHNR, CDR2 FQNEAQ (reference sequence). CDR3 nucleotide sequence: TGTGCCAGCAGCTTAACGGGAGGGCCACCAGATACGCAGTATTTT. This gives the protein CASSLTGGPPDTQYF.